The next 24 T cell receptor beta chains were all read from a single sample in a study of blood T cell repertoires in COVID-19. The table came from immunoSEQ multiplex PCR; TCRdb's copy has only in-frame clones and leaves some out. The sample lists 70,000 or so clones, roughly 87% occurring once. The sequenced sample was peripheral blood. The receptors stem from a young woman with acute or convalescent COVID-19.

This chain links TRBV27 with TRBJ1-1; D gene unclear. The germline CDR1 and CDR2 sequences are MNHEY and SMNVEV (reference sequence). There are 13 residues in the CDR3. V gave up 2 bases and J gave up 5 bases, with 9 bases separating them. The CDR3 coding sequence is TGTGCCAGCAGTTTACTGGGAGGGACTGAAGCTTTCTTT. This translates into CASSLLGGTEAFF.

The J gene is TRBJ1-1, the V gene TRBV7-8, with D hard to call. V was shortened by 5 bases and J by 1 base, with 8 bases between the two germline ends. The length of the CDR3 is 13 residues. Per germline, CDR1 SGHVS and CDR2 FQNEAQ. For the CDR3, the DNA is TGTGCCAGCAGCCAGTACAGGAACACTGAAGCTTTCTTT. It translates to CASSQYRNTEAFF.

V usage is TRBV3-1 (or the pseudogene TRBV3-2) and J usage is TRBJ1-1, with D uncertain. Germline V CDR1 and CDR2: LGHDT, YNNKEL (reference sequence). The CDR3 covers 12 residues. The V end lost 2 bases, the J end lost 10 bases, and 11 bases lay between the germline ends. The CDR3 coding sequence is TGTGCCAGCAGCCAATCGGGTTTGGGAGCTTTCTTT. Amino acid sequence: CASSQSGLGAFF.

The CDR3 bases are TGTGCCAGTAGTACCTGGACAGGGGGCTCCTACGAGCAGTACTTC. Translating gives CASSTWTGGSYEQYF. The V gene is TRBV19, the J gene TRBJ2-7; 10 nucleotides line up with TRBD1. The trim removed 4 bases at V and 0 bases at J, leaving 3 bases unmatched. Germline V gives CDR1 LNHDA, CDR2 SQIVND (reference sequence). The CDR3 contains 15 residues.

The chain joins TRBV6-5 to TRBJ1-6; D unresolved. V was shortened by 1 base and J by 5 bases, with 6 bases between the two germline ends. CDR1 MNHEY and CDR2 SVGAGI come from the germline V gene. This CDR3 contains 14 residues. The CDR3, as DNA: TGTGCCAGCAGTTACTGGCAGAATAATTCACCCCTCCACTTT. Residues: CASSYWQNNSPLHF.

V gene TRBV28 combines with J gene TRBJ1-2; possible D gene TRBD1, 6 bases. The CDR3 has 12 amino acids. V was clipped by 6 bases and J by 4 bases, with 9 bases between them. Germline V CDR1 and CDR2: MDHEN, SYDVKM. The CDR3 sequence is CASRKQGYGYTF. CDR3 DNA sequence: TGTGCCAGCAGAAAACAGGGCTATGGCTACACCTTC.

The chain couples TRBV7-2 to TRBJ2-2; TRBD2 agrees at 13 bases. The CDR3 runs to 14 residues. Germline lookup yields CDR1 SGHTA and CDR2 FQGNSA. The ends lost 5 bases at V and 6 bases at J; junction bases unmatched: 0. In DNA form, the CDR3 reads TGTGCCAGCAGCACTAGCGGGGGGGCCGGGGAGCTGTTTTTT. The encoded protein is CASSTSGGAGELFF.

This clone was detected a few times. V gene TRBV18 combines with J gene TRBJ1-5; 8 bases line up with TRBD1. The germline gives CDR1 KGHSH, CDR2 LQKENI. The CDR3 is 13 residues long. The trim removed 9 bases at V and 4 bases at J, leaving 5 bases unmatched. CDR3 nucleotides: TGTGCCAGTTCAAGGACAGGGAATCAGCCCCAGCATTTT. It codes for CASSRTGNQPQHF.

V is TRBV28 and J is TRBJ1-2; possibly TRBD1 for D (5 bases). The germline V and J ends were trimmed by 6 bases and 9 bases, with 14 bases remaining between them. Germline V gives CDR1 MDHEN, CDR2 SYDVKM. CDR3 length: 12 amino acids. The CDR3 protein is CASRSPGRSYTF. CDR3 nucleotide sequence: TGTGCCAGCAGAAGCCCAGGGAGGAGCTACACCTTC.

This chain joins TRBV30 and TRBJ1-2; D unclear. V was clipped by 3 bases and J by 2 bases, with 13 bases between them. CDR1 is GTSNPN and CDR2 is SVGIG in the germline V gene (reference sequence). The CDR3 is made up of 14 amino acids. CDR3 protein: CAWSLWEGNYGYTF. The CDR3 DNA reads TGTGCCTGGAGCCTTTGGGAGGGAAACTATGGCTACACCTTC. Together with reference TRBV30 and TRBJ1-2, the CDR3 gives the full variable domain: SQTIHQWPATLVQPVGSPLSLECTVEGTSNPNLYWYRQAAGRGLQLLFYSVGIGQISSEVPQNLSASRPQDRQFILSSKKLLLSDSGFYLCAWSLWEGNYGYTFGSGTRLTVV.

The chain employs TRBV13 and TRBJ2-3, with TRBD2 matching 9 bases. In germline, CDR1 is PRHDT, CDR2 FYEKMQ (reference sequence). The V segment lost 8 bases and the J segment 4 bases; nucleotides outside the gene matches: 7. There are 14 residues in the CDR3. CDR3 protein: CASGKREVADTQYF. CDR3 DNA sequence: TGTGCCAGCGGAAAGCGGGAGGTCGCAGATACGCAGTATTTT.

This chain's CDR3 is CASSKLGGVLEPQHF. For the CDR3, the DNA is TGTGCCAGTAGTAAGTTGGGCGGGGTCCTAGAGCCCCAGCATTTT. The chain joins TRBV19 to TRBJ1-5; D gene uncertain. Germline values: CDR1 LNHDA, CDR2 SQIVND (reference sequence). The length of the CDR3 is 15 residues. V lost 4 bases and J lost 8, with 18 bases in between.

This clone occurred once. This chain links TRBV3-1 (or the pseudogene TRBV3-2) with TRBJ2-3; 10 positions agree with TRBD2. J lost 5 bases, V lost 0 bases, and 8 bases had no gene match. CDR1 LGHDT and CDR2 YNNKEL come from the germline V gene (reference sequence). The CDR3 has 17 amino acids. CDR3 amino acids: CASSQDLVAGGLDTQYF. In DNA form, the CDR3 reads TGTGCCAGCAGCCAAGATCTAGTAGCGGGGGGATTAGATACGCAGTATTTT.

The chain links TRBV7-9 to TRBJ2-7; 8 nucleotides match TRBD1. Unmatched junction bases numbered 1, after V lost 0 bases and J lost 3 bases. Germline V gene lookup returns CDR1 SEHNR and CDR2 FQNEAQ (reference sequence). This CDR3 contains 14 residues. CDR3 coding DNA: TGTGCCAGCAGCTTAGCGGGACAGGTCTACGAGCAGTACTTC. This codes for CASSLAGQVYEQYF.

The chain joins TRBV19 to TRBJ1-2; TRBD1 might be the D (6 bases). The CDR3 covers 14 residues. The V and J ends lost 6 bases and 7 bases respectively, with 18 bases between them. Germline lookup yields CDR1 LNHDA and CDR2 SQIVND (reference sequence). CDR3 DNA: TGTGCCAGTAGCCCACAGGGAAGGCTTGGTGGCTACACCTTC. Protein: CASSPQGRLGGYTF.

This chain joins TRBV5-6 and TRBJ1-1; no clear D. Germline V gene sequence: CDR1 SGHDT, CDR2 YYEEEE. V lost 4 bases and J 0 bases, leaving 10 bases between the germline ends. This CDR3 comprises 14 residues. DNA of the CDR3: TGTGCCAGCAGCCACCAACACCTGAACACTGAAGCTTTCTTT. Translating gives CASSHQHLNTEAFF.

This clone has a single count. V gene TRBV7-9 combines with J gene TRBJ2-5; D is unresolved. Per the germline V gene, CDR1 is SEHNR and CDR2 is FQNEAQ (reference sequence). This CDR3 has 11 amino acids. Trimming shortened V by 2 bases and J by 5 bases, and 3 bases separated the two germline ends. The DNA for the CDR3 is TGTGCCAGCAGCTTACAGGAGACCCAGTACTTC. This gives the protein CASSLQETQYF. Using reference TRBV7-9 and TRBJ2-5 for the parts outside the CDR3, the full variable domain is DTGVSQNPRHKITKRGQNVTFRCDPISEHNRLYWYRQTLGQGPEFLTYFQNEAQLEKSRLLSDRFSAERPKGSFSTLEIQRTEQGDSAMYLCASSLQETQYFGPGTRLLVL.

The rearrangement links TRBV7-8 to TRBJ2-7; TRBD2 matches at 11 bases. The CDR3 totals 17 residues. J was trimmed by 4 bases and V by 5 bases; bases with no gene match: 13. Germline CDR1 and CDR2: SGHVS and FQNEAQ. This CDR3 reads CASSPSRTSGSMYEQYF. CDR3 DNA sequence: TGTGCCAGCAGCCCCTCAAGAACTAGCGGGAGTATGTACGAGCAGTACTTC. The full variable domain, its missing parts supplied by reference TRBV7-8 and TRBJ2-7, is GAGVSQSPRYKVAKRGQDVALRCDPISGHVSLFWYQQALGQGPEFLTYFQNEAQLDKSGLPSDRFFAERPEGSVSTLKIQRTQQEDSAVYLCASSPSRTSGSMYEQYFGPGTRLTVT.

V gene TRBV5-1 combines with J gene TRBJ2-2, with D unclear. The CDR3 is 16 residues long. The V end was cut by 2 bases, the J end by 8 bases, with 19 bases between. Germline V gene sequence: CDR1 SGHRS, CDR2 YFSETQ. The CDR3, as DNA: TGCGCCAGCAGCTTAGTTCAGGCAGTGCATTCAGGGGAGCTGTTTTTT. The encoded protein is CASSLVQAVHSGELFF.

The J gene is TRBJ2-2, the V gene TRBV13; TRBD1 matches 9 bases. The V gene end was trimmed by 5 bases and the J gene end by 1 base; junction bases not matched to a gene: 5. The CDR3 spans 16 residues. The germline V gene encodes CDR1 PRHDT and CDR2 FYEKMQ (reference sequence). The CDR3 sequence is CASSLGQGRNTGELFF. CDR3 DNA: TGTGCCAGCAGCCTCGGACAGGGGAGGAACACCGGGGAGCTGTTTTTT.

The chain joins TRBV19 to TRBJ1-1, with a possible D match to TRBD1 (5 bases). Trimming cost V 0 bases and J 2 bases, with 13 bases left between them. This CDR3 is built from 16 residues. Per the germline V gene, CDR1 is LNHDA and CDR2 is SQIVND (reference sequence). CDR3 coding DNA: TGTGCCAGTAGTATAGATTCTGGGGCAGTCAACACTGAAGCTTTCTTT. Translation: CASSIDSGAVNTEAFF.

The chain couples TRBV29-1 to TRBJ2-2; TRBD1 is a possible D gene (5 bases). The V gene lost 8 bases and the J gene lost 2 bases, with 6 bases spanning the gap. CDR1 and CDR2 (germline): SQVTM, ANQGSEA. The length of the CDR3 is 11 residues. The CDR3 DNA sequence: TGCAGCCAGGGAAACACCGGGGAGCTGTTTTTT. Its translation is CSQGNTGELFF.

The chain uses TRBV3-1 (or the pseudogene TRBV3-2) and TRBJ1-3; 7 bases are shared with TRBD1. V was pared by 6 bases and J by 4 bases, with 3 bases of the junction left unmatched. The CDR3 length is 13 residues. Per germline, CDR1 LGHDT and CDR2 YNNKEL (reference sequence). The CDR3 protein is CASRSGGGNTIYF. The CDR3 DNA reads as TGTGCCAGCAGATCAGGGGGAGGAAACACCATATATTTT.

The CDR3 region is CASSVPGGNGYTF. CDR3 coding DNA: TGTGCCAGCAGCGTTCCCGGGGGGAATGGCTACACCTTC. V usage is TRBV5-5 and J usage is TRBJ1-2; perhaps TRBD1 as D (5 bases). Germline V gene data show CDR1 as SGHKS and CDR2 as YYEKEE (reference sequence). The V end lost 4 bases, the J end lost 6 bases, and 13 bases lay between the germline ends. CDR3 size: 13 residues.